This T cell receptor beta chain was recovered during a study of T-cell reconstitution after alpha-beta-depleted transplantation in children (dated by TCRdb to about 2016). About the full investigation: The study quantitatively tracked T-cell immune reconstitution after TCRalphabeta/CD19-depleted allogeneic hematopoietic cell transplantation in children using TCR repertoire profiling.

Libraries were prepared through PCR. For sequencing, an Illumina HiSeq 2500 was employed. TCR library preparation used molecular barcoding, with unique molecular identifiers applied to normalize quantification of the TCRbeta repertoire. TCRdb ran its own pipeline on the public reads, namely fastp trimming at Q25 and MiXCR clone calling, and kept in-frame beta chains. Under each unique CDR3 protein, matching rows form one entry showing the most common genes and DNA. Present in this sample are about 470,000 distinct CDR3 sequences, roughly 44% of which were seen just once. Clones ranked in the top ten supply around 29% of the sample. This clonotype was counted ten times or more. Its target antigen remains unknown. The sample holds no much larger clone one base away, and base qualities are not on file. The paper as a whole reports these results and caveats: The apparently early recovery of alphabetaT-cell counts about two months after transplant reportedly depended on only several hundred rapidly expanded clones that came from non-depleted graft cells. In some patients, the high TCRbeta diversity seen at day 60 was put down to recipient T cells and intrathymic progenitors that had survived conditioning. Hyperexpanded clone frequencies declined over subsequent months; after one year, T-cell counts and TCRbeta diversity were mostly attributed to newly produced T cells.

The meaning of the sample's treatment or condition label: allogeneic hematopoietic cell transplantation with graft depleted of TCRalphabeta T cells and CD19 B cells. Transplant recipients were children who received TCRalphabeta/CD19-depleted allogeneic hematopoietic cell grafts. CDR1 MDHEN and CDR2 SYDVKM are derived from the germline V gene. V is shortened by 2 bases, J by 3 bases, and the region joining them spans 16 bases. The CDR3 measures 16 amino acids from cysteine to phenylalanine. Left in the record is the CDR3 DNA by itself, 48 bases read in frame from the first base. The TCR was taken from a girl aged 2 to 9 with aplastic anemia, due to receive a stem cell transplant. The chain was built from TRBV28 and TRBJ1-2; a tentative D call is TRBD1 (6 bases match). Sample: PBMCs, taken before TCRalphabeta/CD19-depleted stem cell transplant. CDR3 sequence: CASSLKGRGQDYGYTF. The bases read TGTGCCAGCAGTTTAAAAGGGCGGGGGCAAGACTATGGCTACACCTTC.